These T cell receptor beta chains were read from a single sample in a study of a mutant IDH1 vaccine in newly diagnosed glioma. Sequenced by immunoSEQ multiplex PCR; TCRdb stores in-frame clones only, minus some. The repertoire consists of more than 80,000 clones, with 83% occurring once and the leading ten covering 6% to 9.5%. Sequenced here: PBMCs, sampled from a glioma patient treated with radiotherapy, temozolomide or both. The receptors originated from a woman aged 45-60 years with glioma. The CDR3 runs from the conserved cysteine through the conserved F or W. Fields, in order: V gene, J gene, CDR3 protein.

>TRBV9|TRBJ2-7
CASSVGGPSEQYF
>TRBV11-2|TRBJ1-1
CASSLEFGSRNTEAFF
>TRBV9|TRBJ2-1
CASSVDRGRNEQFF
>TRBV2|TRBJ1-5
CASSPEGTGGQPQHF
>TRBV2|TRBJ2-7
CASRKGDRDYF
>TRBV9|TRBJ2-1
CASSQGEGEQFF
>TRBV19|TRBJ2-5
CASSKAVQETQYF
>TRBV6-5|TRBJ1-3
CATQGAGNTIYF
>TRBV9|TRBJ2-3
CASSVAARGTDTQYF
>TRBV4-1|TRBJ1-3
CASSQVLDSGNTIYF
>TRBV5-1|TRBJ2-7
CASSLVVADSYEQYF
>TRBV4-1|TRBJ2-7
CASSQEGIPYEQYF
>TRBV5-1|TRBJ1-1
CASSLVGTEAFF
>TRBV14|TRBJ2-5
CASSQGRQGGNRETQYF
>TRBV28|TRBJ1-2
CASSSHGTGNYGYTF
>TRBV9|TRBJ1-6
CASSEGQFRVARSGSPLHF
>TRBV2|TRBJ1-1
CASGRGNTEAFF
>TRBV5-1|TRBJ2-7
CASSQGTRSLEQYF
>TRBV6-1|TRBJ1-4
CASSDRTAVLREKLFF
>TRBV20-1|TRBJ1-5
CSARGEGQGHF
>TRBV6-4|TRBJ1-1
CASSDSGNTEAFF
>TRBV7-2|TRBJ2-5
CASSSDRGPQYF
>TRBV7-8|TRBJ2-7
CASSLGGLSYEQYF
>TRBV4-1|TRBJ2-7
CASSHRSGAPYEQYF
>TRBV7-9|TRBJ1-1
CASSLGGGVEAFF
>TRBV9|TRBJ2-3
CASSDSGTSGGADTQYF
>TRBV5-5|TRBJ1-5
CASSLSGIPGPYSNQPQHF
>TRBV30|TRBJ2-2
CAWSGENKPPNTGELFF
>TRBV7-9|TRBJ2-7
CASSLGAGDRAAEQYF
>TRBV18|TRBJ2-3
CASSPRTKDTQYF
>TRBV19|TRBJ1-5
CASSRLSGNQPQHF
>TRBV19|TRBJ1-1
CASSHRTGVMTEAFF
>TRBV2|TRBJ1-2
CASGGGYGYTF
>TRBV4-3|TRBJ2-3
CASSQTSGGRTDTQYF
>TRBV5-6|TRBJ2-3
CASSPRGLHDHGTQYF
>TRBV18|TRBJ2-7
CASSPKDTSPYEQYF
>TRBV7-2|TRBJ1-2
CASSAGTGFKSYGYTF
>TRBV20-1|TRBJ1-1
CMIRWNTEAFF
>TRBV27|TRBJ1-5
CASSLTRVQPQHF
>TRBV7-9|TRBJ2-2
CASSSKWTSGGSGELFF
>TRBV28|TRBJ1-5
CASSSLQGYQPQHF
>TRBV30|TRBJ2-7
CACSQGDEQYF
>TRBV10-3|TRBJ2-5
CAISEGRGQETQYF
>TRBV9|TRBJ2-5
CASSSATGDETQYF
>TRBV5-6|TRBJ2-5
CASSVTRGEETQYF
>TRBV4-2|TRBJ2-7
CASSLGPGGKGYEQYF